This TCR beta chain was captured in a study of T cell repertoires in cytomegalovirus infection. Study as a whole: Public signatures in TCR beta pointed to CMV infection and matching HLA type. Study conclusions and caveats: In two of eight donors, the top clonotype was HLA-C-restricted CMV-specific. Cumulative public TCR beta family frequency identified carriers of CMV plus the relevant HLA.

In TCRdb, the reads were re-called with MiXCR into one record per CDR3 protein. The repertoire consists of about 180,000 distinct CDR3 sequences, with 13% to 15% occurring once and the leading ten covering roughly a quarter. This CDR3 has 10 residues. Trimming cost V 4 bases and J 8 bases, with 4 bases left between them. Germline V gene lookup returns CDR1 ENHRY and CDR2 SYGVKD. This clonotype has just a few counts. The antigen remains undetermined. This receptor was obtained from a human donor in good health (CMV status not recorded). Some clones in this sample may be carry-over from other donors' samples. The sequenced material came from PBMCs. The J gene is TRBJ2-3, the V gene TRBV10-3; D not resolved. In DNA, the CDR3 is TGTGCCATCAGTGCCGGTACGCAGTATTTT. Translating gives CAISAGTQYF.